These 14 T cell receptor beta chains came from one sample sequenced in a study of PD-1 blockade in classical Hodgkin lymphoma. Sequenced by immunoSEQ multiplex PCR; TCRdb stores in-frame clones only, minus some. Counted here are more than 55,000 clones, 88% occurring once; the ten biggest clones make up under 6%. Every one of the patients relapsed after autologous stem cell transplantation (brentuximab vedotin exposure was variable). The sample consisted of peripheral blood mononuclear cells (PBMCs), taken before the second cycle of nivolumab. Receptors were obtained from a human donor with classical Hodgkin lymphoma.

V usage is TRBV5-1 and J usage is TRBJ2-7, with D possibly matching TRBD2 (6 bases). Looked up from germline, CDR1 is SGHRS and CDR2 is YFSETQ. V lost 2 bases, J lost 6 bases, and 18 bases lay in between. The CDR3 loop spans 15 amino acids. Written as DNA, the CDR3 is TGCGCCAGCAGCTTTATTGTCCAGGTGGAGGGCGAGCAGTACTTC. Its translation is CASSFIVQVEGEQYF.

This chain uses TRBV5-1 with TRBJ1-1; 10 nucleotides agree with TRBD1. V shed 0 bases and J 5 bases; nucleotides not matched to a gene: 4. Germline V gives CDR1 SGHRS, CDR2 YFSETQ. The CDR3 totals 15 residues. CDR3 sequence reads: CASSLGTGGRTEAFF. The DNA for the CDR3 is TGCGCCAGCAGCTTGGGGACAGGGGGACGGACTGAAGCTTTCTTT.

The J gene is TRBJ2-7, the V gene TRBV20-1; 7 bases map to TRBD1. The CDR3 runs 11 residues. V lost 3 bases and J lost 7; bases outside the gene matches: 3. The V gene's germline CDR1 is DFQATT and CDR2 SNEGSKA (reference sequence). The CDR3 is CSARLTGEQYF. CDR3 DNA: TGCAGTGCTAGGTTGACAGGGGAGCAGTACTTC.

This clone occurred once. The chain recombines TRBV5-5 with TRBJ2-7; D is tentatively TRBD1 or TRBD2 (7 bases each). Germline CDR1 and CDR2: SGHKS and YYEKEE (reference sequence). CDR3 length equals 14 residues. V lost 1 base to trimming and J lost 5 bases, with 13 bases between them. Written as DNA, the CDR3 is TGTGCCAGCAGCTTGTTCCAGGGGGGGGACGAGCAGTACTTC. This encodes CASSLFQGGDEQYF.

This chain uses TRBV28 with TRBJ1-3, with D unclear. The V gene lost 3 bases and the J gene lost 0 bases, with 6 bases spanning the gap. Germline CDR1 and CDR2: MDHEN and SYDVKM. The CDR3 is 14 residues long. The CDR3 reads CASSFVYSGNTIYF. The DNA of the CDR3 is TGTGCCAGCAGTTTTGTGTACTCTGGAAACACCATATATTTT.

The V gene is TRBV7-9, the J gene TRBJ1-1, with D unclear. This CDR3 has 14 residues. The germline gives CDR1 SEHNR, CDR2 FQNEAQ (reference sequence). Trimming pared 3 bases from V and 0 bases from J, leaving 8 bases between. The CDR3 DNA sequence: TGTGCCAGCAGCTTCGGCGGCATGAACACTGAAGCTTTCTTT. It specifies CASSFGGMNTEAFF.

The CDR3, as DNA: TGCGCCAGCAGCTCCTTAGGGGCCTACGAGCAGTACTTC. Translated, it gives CASSSLGAYEQYF. V gene TRBV5-1 combines with J gene TRBJ2-7; a weak D match, TRBD1 (5 bases). Between the trimmed V and J ends, which lost 3 bases and 2 bases, there was a span of 9 bases. The length of the CDR3 is 13 residues. Germline values: CDR1 SGHRS, CDR2 YFSETQ.

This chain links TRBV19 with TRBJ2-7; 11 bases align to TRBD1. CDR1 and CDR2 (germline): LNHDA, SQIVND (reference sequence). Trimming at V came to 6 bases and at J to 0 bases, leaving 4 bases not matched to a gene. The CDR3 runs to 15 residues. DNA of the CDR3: TGTGCCAGTAGGACGGGACAGGGGGACTCCTACGAGCAGTACTTC. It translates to CASRTGQGDSYEQYF.

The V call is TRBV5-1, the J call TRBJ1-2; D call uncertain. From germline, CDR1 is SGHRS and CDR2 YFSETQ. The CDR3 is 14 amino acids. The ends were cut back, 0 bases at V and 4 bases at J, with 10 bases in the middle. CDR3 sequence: CASSLDGEIYGYTF. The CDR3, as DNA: TGCGCCAGCAGCTTGGATGGGGAGATCTATGGCTACACCTTC. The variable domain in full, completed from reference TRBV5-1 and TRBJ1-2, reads KAGVTQTPRYLIKTRGQQVTLSCSPISGHRSVSWYQQTPGQGLQFLFEYFSETQRNKGNFPGRFSGRQFSNSRSEMNVSTLELGDSALYLCASSLDGEIYGYTFGSGTRLTVV.

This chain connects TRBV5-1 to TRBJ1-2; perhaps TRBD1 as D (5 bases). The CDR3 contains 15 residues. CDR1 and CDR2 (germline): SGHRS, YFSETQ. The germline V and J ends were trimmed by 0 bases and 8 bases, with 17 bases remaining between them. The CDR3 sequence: CASSLDTGTGSGYTF. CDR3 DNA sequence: TGCGCCAGCAGCTTGGATACCGGGACTGGGAGCGGCTACACCTTC.

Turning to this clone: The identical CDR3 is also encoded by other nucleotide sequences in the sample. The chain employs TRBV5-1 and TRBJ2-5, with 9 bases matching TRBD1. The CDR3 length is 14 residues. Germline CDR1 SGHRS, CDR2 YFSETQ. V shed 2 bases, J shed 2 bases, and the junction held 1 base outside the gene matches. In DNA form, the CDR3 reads TGCGCCAGCAGCTTCGGACAGGGGCAAGAGACCCAGTACTTC. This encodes CASSFGQGQETQYF.

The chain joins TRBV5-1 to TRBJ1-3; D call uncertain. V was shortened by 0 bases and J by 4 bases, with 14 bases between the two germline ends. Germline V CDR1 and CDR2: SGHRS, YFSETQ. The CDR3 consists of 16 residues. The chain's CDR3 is CASSLAGVLAGNTIYF. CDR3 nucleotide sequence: TGCGCCAGCAGCTTGGCCGGGGTTTTGGCAGGAAACACCATATATTTT.

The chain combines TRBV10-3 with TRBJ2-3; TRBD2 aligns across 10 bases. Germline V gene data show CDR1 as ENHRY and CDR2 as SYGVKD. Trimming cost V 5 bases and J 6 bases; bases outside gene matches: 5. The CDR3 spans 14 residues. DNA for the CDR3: TGTGCCATCAGTCGGACTAGCGGCGCGGATACGCAGTATTTT. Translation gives CAISRTSGADTQYF.

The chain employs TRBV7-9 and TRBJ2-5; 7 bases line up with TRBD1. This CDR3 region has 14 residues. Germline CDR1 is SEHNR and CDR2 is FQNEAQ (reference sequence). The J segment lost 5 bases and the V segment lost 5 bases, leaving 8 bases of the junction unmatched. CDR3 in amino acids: CASSQIAGGETQYF. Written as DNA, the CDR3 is TGTGCCAGCAGCCAAATTGCAGGGGGTGAGACCCAGTACTTC.